A selection of T cell receptor beta chains follows, all from one sample in a study of CD8 T cells in ankylosing spondylitis. TCRdb re-derived calls from the 5' RACE reads in MiXCR, one entry per CDR3 protein. The sample carries approximately 200,000 distinct CDR3 sequences, 10% to 15% recorded once. Sequenced: blood, either unsorted or a sorted T cell fraction (not recorded which). The receptors derive from a female donor with ankylosing spondylitis or in good health (not recorded which). Each CDR3 is given with its conserved first and last residue. A D gene is named only where the DNA matches it firmly. Not all rows give a size; the values are once, few, many and, for expanded clones, a class.

j_gene	abundance	d_gene	v_gene	CDR3nt	CDR3aa
TRBJ2-7	few	TRBD2	TRBV7-3	TGTGCCAGCAGCTCATCCGGGACTAGCGGGTCCTCCTACGAGCAGTACTTC	CASSSSGTSGSSYEQYF
TRBJ2-7	few	TRBD1	TRBV7-3	TGTGCCAGCAGCCAACAACCGGGACAGGGGTTCCACGAGCAGTACTTC	CASSQQPGQGFHEQYF
TRBJ1-4	many	TRBD1	TRBV29-1	TGCAGCGTGAGAATTACAGGGGCAACTAATGAAAAACTGTTTTTT	CSVRITGATNEKLFF
TRBJ2-1	few	-	TRBV4-3	TGCGCCAGCAGCCAAGAAGGCAAAGGGTCGAGCTCCTACAATGAGCAGTTCTTC	CASSQEGKGSSSYNEQFF
TRBJ1-1	-	TRBD1	TRBV12-3/TRBV12-4	TGTGCCAGCAGTTTAAATCAGGGGGGAGACACTGAAGCTTTCTTT	CASSLNQGGDTEAFF
TRBJ1-5	-	TRBD1	TRBV6-1	TGTGCCAGCAGTGGAACCGGGACAGGCGGACAGCCCCAGCATTTT	CASSGTGTGGQPQHF
TRBJ2-3	-	TRBD2	TRBV7-2	TGTGCCAGCAGCTCCAGGCCTAGCGGGAGGCCAGATACGCAGTATTTT	CASSSRPSGRPDTQYF
TRBJ1-3	many	-	TRBV15	TGTGCCACTCAGACAGCAACTGGAAACACCATATATTTT	CATQTATGNTIYF
TRBJ1-4	-	TRBD1	TRBV6-1	TGTGCCAGCAGGCCGACAGGGGGCGGTGAAAAACTGTTTTTT	CASRPTGGGEKLFF
TRBJ1-4	few	TRBD1	TRBV5-1	TGCGCCAGCAACCCGGGGACAGGGTCGGAAAAACTGTTTTTT	CASNPGTGSEKLFF
TRBJ2-1	many	-	TRBV12-3/TRBV12-4	TGTGCCAGCAGTCTCAGGGGCCCGCCGGAGCAGTTCTTC	CASSLRGPPEQFF
TRBJ1-2	many	TRBD1	TRBV12-3/TRBV12-4	TGTGCCAGCAGTACCTCGGACAGGGTAAAGCGCGGCTACACCTTC	CASSTSDRVKRGYTF
TRBJ2-7	many	TRBD1	TRBV29-1	TGCAGCGCCGGGACAGGATACGAGCAGTACTTC	CSAGTGYEQYF
TRBJ2-7	many	-	TRBV7-2	TGTGCCAGCAGCTTAGATTGGGCAGTTGTCTACGAGCAGTACTTC	CASSLDWAVVYEQYF
TRBJ1-3	-	-	TRBV7-8	TGTGCCAGCAGCCAGGCGACTAGCGCTACGGGGGACACCATATATTTT	CASSQATSATGDTIYF
TRBJ1-5	-	-	TRBV7-8	TGTGCCAGCAGCTTTCGGGACACCAATCAGCCCCAGCATTTT	CASSFRDTNQPQHF
TRBJ2-5	few	-	TRBV27	TGTGCCAGCAGACGGGGAACGGAGACCCAGTACTTC	CASRRGTETQYF
TRBJ2-7	many	TRBD2	TRBV13	TGTGCCAGCAGCCCAAGTGCGGGAGGGCTTTACGAGCAGTACTTC	CASSPSAGGLYEQYF
TRBJ1-4	many	-	TRBV25-1	TGTGCTAGCGGGGGGCTCGTTAATGAAAAACTGTTTTTT	CASGGLVNEKLFF
TRBJ2-5	many	TRBD2	TRBV20-1	TGCAGTGTTGGAGCGGGAGTTAACCAAGAGACCCAGTACTTC	CSVGAGVNQETQYF
TRBJ1-2	-	-	TRBV6-2/TRBV6-3	TGTGCCAGCAGTTCGAACCCGGGACGATTCAGGACCTTC	CASSSNPGRFRTF
TRBJ2-5	few	-	TRBV11-3	TGTGCCAGCAGCCCTGGAAGGGACACCCTAGAGACCCAGTACTTC	CASSPGRDTLETQYF
TRBJ2-5	few	TRBD2	TRBV4-2	TGTGCCAGCAGCCAAGAGTACGGGACTAGCGGAGAGACCCAGTACTTC	CASSQEYGTSGETQYF
TRBJ2-7	-	TRBD1	TRBV19	TGTGCCAGTAGTATGGTACAGGGGGCGGACGAGCAGTACTTC	CASSMVQGADEQYF
TRBJ1-2	-	TRBD1	TRBV7-9	TGTGCCAGCAGCCCGTCGGGAGGGACAGTCTATGGCTACACCTTC	CASSPSGGTVYGYTF
TRBJ1-4	many	TRBD1	TRBV5-1	TGCGCCAGCAGCTTTGAGGGACAGGGGGCCGGTGAAAAACTGTTTTTT	CASSFEGQGAGEKLFF
TRBJ2-5	few	TRBD2	TRBV20-1	TGCAGTGCCAATTCTCAAGCGGGAGGGATAGGGACCCAGTACTTC	CSANSQAGGIGTQYF
TRBJ2-2	-	-	TRBV5-5	TGTGCCAGCACCTCCGGGACCGTAAACACCGGGGAGCTGTTTTTT	CASTSGTVNTGELFF
TRBJ1-1	many	-	TRBV27	TGTGCCGCCCTAGGGGGGCCGAACACTGAAGCTTTCTTT	CAALGGPNTEAFF
TRBJ1-4	many	-	TRBV7-2	TGTGCCAGCAGCTTAGCGCCGGTCTCTGAAAAACTGTTTTTT	CASSLAPVSEKLFF
TRBJ2-5	-	TRBD1	TRBV6-1	TGTGCCAGCAGTAGCCCCTCGACAGGGTTGGAGACCCAGTACTTC	CASSSPSTGLETQYF
TRBJ2-5	-	-	TRBV3-1	TGTGCCAGCACCCCACCCAGCAGCCAAGAGACCCAGTACTTC	CASTPPSSQETQYF
TRBJ2-2	few	TRBD2	TRBV11-2	TGTGCCAGCAGCTTAGGACTAGCGGGAGTTTTACGCACCGGGGAGCTGTTTTTT	CASSLGLAGVLRTGELFF
TRBJ2-3	many	-	TRBV29-1	TGCAGCGTTGCGGAGGGGTCAGATACGCAGTATTTT	CSVAEGSDTQYF
TRBJ2-5	few	-	TRBV9	TGTGCCAGCAGCGTAGGTGGCCCCCATCGGTACTTC	CASSVGGPHRYF
TRBJ2-3	few	-	TRBV27	TGTGCCAGCAGTTTCCTCGAGGGCCGCACAGATACGCAGTATTTT	CASSFLEGRTDTQYF
TRBJ2-3	few	-	TRBV12-3/TRBV12-4	TGTGCCAGCAGCCCTCGCTGGCGGGAAACGGCTGGGACAGATACGCAGTATTTT	CASSPRWRETAGTDTQYF
TRBJ1-3	few	TRBD1	TRBV30	TGTGCCTGGAGGGCCCCAAGCCCCGGGACAGGGGGCAAAGGTGGTGGAAACACCATATATTTT	CAWRAPSPGTGGKGGGNTIYF
TRBJ2-5	-	-	TRBV7-2	TGTGCCAGCAGCACTAGGGGCAGGGCTCAGGAGACCCAGTACTTC	CASSTRGRAQETQYF
TRBJ2-5	few	-	TRBV15	TGTGCCACCAGCAGAGAAAGGAGCTCTGGAGATATAGAGACCCAGTACTTC	CATSRERSSGDIETQYF
TRBJ2-2	many	TRBD2	TRBV29-1	TGCAGCGTTTCCCACATAGCGGGAGAGGGCACCGGGGAGCTGTTTTTT	CSVSHIAGEGTGELFF
TRBJ1-1	many	-	TRBV29-1	TGCAGCGGAGTTGACAGCTACACTGAAGCTTTCTTT	CSGVDSYTEAFF
TRBJ2-2	few	TRBD1	TRBV6-2/TRBV6-3	TGTGCCAGCAAGACAGGGGGACGGATCGGGGAGCTGTTTTTT	CASKTGGRIGELFF
TRBJ1-4	many	TRBD1	TRBV5-1	TGCGCCAGCAGCTTGCAGGGGGTGGATGAAAAACTGTTTTTT	CASSLQGVDEKLFF
TRBJ2-1	-	TRBD2	TRBV24-1	TGTGCCACCAGTGATTTTGGGCGGGAGCTTGATGAGCAGTTCTTC	CATSDFGRELDEQFF
TRBJ1-3	few	TRBD1	TRBV18	TGTGCCAGCTCACCAGGGACAGGGGCCTCTGGAAACACCATATATTTT	CASSPGTGASGNTIYF
TRBJ2-1	-	-	TRBV6-2/TRBV6-3	TGTGCCAGCAGTTGGGACGCTTACAATGAGCAGTTCTTC	CASSWDAYNEQFF